These T cell receptor beta chains were read from a single sample in a study of OX40 agonist ivuxolimab in advanced cancers. Libraries were prepared by immunoSEQ multiplex PCR; TCRdb keeps only in-frame clonotypes and omits some of them. Here the sample spans some 95,000 clones, roughly nine tenths being singletons. The sample was CD4+ or CD8+ T cells sorted from blood, taken in a trial of the OX40 agonist ivuxolimab. These TCRs come from an adult with an advanced solid tumor such as melanoma, head and neck, liver or kidney cancer. Both conserved end residues are part of each CDR3. Each record gives: V gene, CDR3 length, D gene, J gene, clone size, CDR3 protein, CDR3 DNA. The D gene is left open where the match is weak. For some rows the clone size is stated as once, few or many, or as a class when expanded; others skip it.

>TRBV12-5|16|NA|TRBJ2-3|NA
CASGPGWGGITDTQYF
TGTGCTAGTGGTCCGGGGTGGGGGGGCATAACAGATACGCAGTATTTT
>TRBV10-1|13|NA|TRBJ1-2|few
CASSVNTNYGYTF
TGCGCCAGCAGTGTCAACACTAACTATGGCTACACCTTC
>TRBV2|14|NA|TRBJ2-1|NA
CASSPETGHNEQFF
TGTGCCAGCAGTCCTGAGACGGGTCACAATGAGCAGTTCTTC
>TRBV7-3|17|NA|TRBJ1-3|NA
CASAEGLPGASGNTIYF
TGTGCCAGCGCGGAGGGCCTACCTGGGGCCTCTGGAAACACCATATATTTT
>TRBV6-5|12|NA|TRBJ2-1|NA
CASSSGTREQFF
TGTGCCAGCAGCTCCGGGACCCGAGAGCAGTTCTTC
>TRBV29-1|13|TRBD2|TRBJ2-3|NA
CSVGGGERDTQYF
TGCAGCGTTGGCGGGGGGGAGAGAGATACGCAGTATTTT
>TRBV7-2|14|TRBD2|TRBJ2-7|NA
CASSQELAVYEQYF
TGTGCCAGCAGCCAAGAACTAGCGGTGTACGAGCAGTACTTC
>TRBV15|17|TRBD2|TRBJ2-3|NA
CATSRLGTSGVQDTQYF
TGTGCCACCAGCAGACTCGGGACTAGTGGGGTTCAAGATACGCAGTATTTT
>TRBV6-5|15|NA|TRBJ2-2|NA
CASSYSGGKAGELFF
TGTGCCAGCAGTTATTCAGGTGGAAAGGCCGGGGAGCTGTTTTTT
>TRBV18|13|NA|TRBJ1-1|once
CASQQGEDTEAFF
TGTGCCAGCCAACAGGGAGAAGACACTGAAGCTTTCTTT
>TRBV12-5|13|NA|TRBJ2-5|NA
CASGTAGEETQYF
TGTGCTAGTGGAACGGCCGGGGAAGAGACCCAGTACTTC
>TRBV20-1|10|NA|TRBJ1-2|NA
CSALQPEGTF
TGCAGTGCTCTTCAACCGGAGGGGACCTTC
>TRBV10-3|14|TRBD1|TRBJ1-2|NA
CAISEGDRVYGYTF
TGTGCCATCAGTGAAGGGGACAGGGTCTATGGCTACACCTTC
>TRBV6-5|15|NA|TRBJ2-3|few
CASSYQPSSTDTQYF
TGTGCCAGCAGTTACCAGCCATCTAGCACAGATACGCAGTATTTT
>TRBV19|17|TRBD2|TRBJ2-3|NA
CASSSQRGPLRTDTQYF
TGTGCCAGTAGTTCGCAGCGGGGGCCTCTTCGCACAGATACGCAGTATTTT
>TRBV7-2|15|TRBD2|TRBJ2-6|NA
CASIGGISGANVLTF
TGTGCCAGCATCGGGGGGATCTCTGGGGCCAACGTCCTGACTTTC
>TRBV19|12|NA|TRBJ1-5|NA
CASSISPKPQHF
TGTGCCAGTAGTATCAGTCCGAAGCCCCAGCATTTT
>TRBV5-1|16|TRBD2|TRBJ2-5|few
CASRGLVGGLQETQYF
TGCGCCAGCAGGGGACTAGTGGGGGGTCTCCAAGAGACCCAGTACTTC
>TRBV7-9|16|NA|TRBJ1-2|NA
CASSLEAGRNNYGYTF
TGTGCCAGCAGCCTGGAGGCAGGGCGAAACAACTATGGCTACACCTTC
>TRBV19|16|NA|TRBJ2-7|NA
CASSIIPFLNTGEQYF
TGTGCCAGTAGTATAATACCATTTCTAAATACGGGGGAGCAGTACTTC
>TRBV2|13|NA|TRBJ1-5|NA
CASSVGTDQPQHF
TGTGCCAGCAGTGTCGGGACTGATCAGCCCCAGCATTTT
>TRBV5-5|12|NA|TRBJ2-7|once
CASSRLSYEQYF
TGTGCCAGCAGCCGGCTCTCCTACGAGCAGTACTTC
>TRBV7-2|11|NA|TRBJ1-6|NA
CASTSAGPLHF
TGTGCCAGCACCTCAGCCGGACCCCTCCACTTT
>TRBV7-2|12|NA|TRBJ1-5|NA
CASANSGEPQHF
TGTGCCAGCGCAAATTCCGGTGAGCCCCAGCATTTT
>TRBV11-3|13|NA|TRBJ2-3|NA
CASSSVQGDTQYF
TGTGCCAGCAGCTCCGTACAGGGTGATACGCAGTATTTT
>TRBV7-3|14|NA|TRBJ1-3|NA
CASSSGLDGNTIYF
TGTGCCAGCAGCTCCGGACTCGATGGAAACACCATATATTTT
>TRBV10-3|13|NA|TRBJ2-1|NA
CAIREGGSNEQFF
TGTGCCATCAGGGAGGGGGGTTCCAATGAGCAGTTCTTC
>TRBV11-2|16|TRBD2|TRBJ2-3|NA
CASSARLAGPTDTQYF
TGTGCCAGCAGCGCCCGACTAGCGGGGCCCACAGATACGCAGTATTTT
>TRBV5-1|14|NA|TRBJ1-1|few
CASSSGRGDTEAFF
TGCGCCAGCAGCTCCGGGCGAGGTGACACTGAAGCTTTCTTT
>TRBV10-3|15|NA|TRBJ1-2|NA
CAISDAGRVGYGYTF
TGTGCCATCAGTGATGCAGGGAGGGTGGGCTATGGCTACACCTTC
>TRBV27|14|TRBD1|TRBJ1-6|NA
CASSPRDRRSPLHF
TGTGCCAGCAGTCCCCGGGACAGAAGGTCACCCCTCCACTTT
>TRBV5-4|13|NA|TRBJ2-3|NA
CASSRGPADTQYF
TGTGCCAGCAGCCGCGGACCCGCCGATACGCAGTATTTT
>TRBV7-2|15|NA|TRBJ2-5|NA
CASSLAGDIWKTQYF
TGTGCCAGCAGCTTAGCTGGCGACATCTGGAAGACCCAGTACTTC
>TRBV5-4|14|NA|TRBJ2-3|NA
CATRPGPSQDTQYF
TGTGCCACGCGTCCGGGGCCTAGCCAGGATACGCAGTATTTT
>TRBV27|14|NA|TRBJ1-2|NA
CASSPGHRLGGYTF
TGTGCCAGCTCTCCGGGACACCGCTTGGGTGGCTACACCTTC
>TRBV18|14|NA|TRBJ2-7|few
CASSQDGVYYEQYF
TGTGCCAGCTCCCAAGACGGGGTCTACTACGAGCAGTACTTC
>TRBV5-1|13|NA|TRBJ1-2|NA
CASSLAGYYGYTF
TGCGCCAGCAGCTTAGCGGGGTACTATGGCTACACCTTC
>TRBV28|14|NA|TRBJ1-1|NA
CASSLDPANTEAFF
TGTGCCAGCAGTCTCGATCCGGCGAACACTGAAGCTTTCTTT
>TRBV6-1|16|TRBD1|TRBJ2-1|NA
CASSGSGTVGMYEQFF
TGTGCCAGCAGTGGTTCCGGGACAGTGGGTATGTATGAGCAGTTCTTC
>TRBV7-6|13|NA|TRBJ1-3|NA
CASSLAHGNTIYF
TGTGCCAGCAGCTTAGCGCACGGAAACACCATATATTTT
>TRBV29-1|12|NA|TRBJ1-1|few
CSVEDRPLEAFF
TGCAGCGTTGAAGATCGACCCCTAGAAGCTTTCTTT
>TRBV27|15|NA|TRBJ1-4|once
CVSSWGSGPVGKLFF
TGTGTCAGCAGTTGGGGGTCAGGACCCGTGGGGAAACTGTTTTTT
>TRBV9|15|NA|TRBJ1-3|NA
CASSVVGTSGNTIYF
TGTGCCAGCAGCGTAGTGGGTACCTCTGGAAACACCATATATTTT
>TRBV5-4|15|TRBD2|TRBJ2-1|NA
CASSSPGGPDNEQFF
TGTGCCAGCAGCTCCCCGGGGGGGCCAGACAATGAGCAGTTCTTC
>TRBV7-9|15|NA|TRBJ1-5|NA
CASSFGGRFDQPQHF
TGTGCCAGCAGCTTCGGGGGAAGGTTCGACCAGCCCCAGCATTTT
>TRBV5-1|14|NA|TRBJ2-7|NA
CASSLEGNSYEQYF
TGCGCCAGCAGCTTGGAGGGGAACTCCTACGAGCAGTACTTC
>TRBV5-6|14|NA|TRBJ2-5|NA
CASSKTVGGETQYF
TGTGCCAGCAGCAAAACTGTCGGAGGGGAGACCCAGTACTTC
>TRBV6-5|13|NA|TRBJ2-7|NA
CASSLRGPYEQYF
TGTGCCAGCAGTCTGAGAGGACCCTACGAGCAGTACTTC